This paragraph reports one T cell receptor (beta chain). This clone was picked up one time. Its specific antigen is unknown. There are no base qualities to consult, and no much larger clone falls within one base. TCRbeta CDR3 regions were amplified from genomic DNA by means of the immunoSEQ Assay, a bias-controlled multiplex PCR. The source study handled its data this way. The number of nucleated cells in each sample was estimated from the amplification of reference gene primers within the assay. Sequence reads were collapsed and filtered to measure the absolute abundance of every unique TCRbeta CDR3 rearrangement. For each sample, productive Simpson clonality was calculated as the square root of Simpson's diversity index across productive rearrangements. TCRdb re-hosts the immuneACCESS table, in-frame sequences only. Its copies lack some clones; in the studies checked, an unresolved V gene accounts for under half of them, and the cause for the rest is not known. For V, J and clone size, that table is used; D and trimming come from the DNA. The sample contains around 190,000 clones, more than 85% of them found a single time. The top ten hold about 1% of the sample.

The CDR3, from cysteine to phenylalanine, totals 16 residues. Just the 48-base CDR3 DNA is kept, in frame starting at base 1. V is cut back by 6 bases and J by 9 bases, with 18 bases in the junction unmatched. The germline V gene provides CDR1 WSHSY and CDR2 SAAADI. These data originate in a study of blood T cell repertoires in COVID-19 (TCRdb year 2020). A note on the overall study: The collaborator samples originated in the United States, Italy and Spain and spanned the acute and convalescent phases of COVID-19. Subjects who had been exposed to COVID-19, were actively infected with it, or had recovered from it provided the deeply sampled blood TCRbeta repertoires that made up the dataset. The repertoires were made available in a free public database intended to serve as a resource for research on the immune response to SARS-CoV-2. The sample metadata nearly always contained a de-identified subject ID, COVID-19 status, age in years and sex. The samples were drawn from the first 160 participants of the ongoing ImmuneRACE study and from some 1,300 subjects provided by 6 global collaborators. The prospective study material was composed of cDNA or gDNA derived from T cells, B-cell-depleted T cells, or PBMCs. Where available, HLA class I and class II types were obtained from metadata supplied by the sample provider rather than from assay-based typing. Broad study findings and their caveats: Clinical and demographic metadata were provided uncurated, with the amount varying by source and participant.

Collaborating institutions collected whole blood in K2EDTA tubes following their own protocols. For TCRbeta analysis, collaborators shipped samples in one of three forms: frozen whole blood, isolated PBMCs, or DNA extracted from either of those sample types. The chain couples TRBV10-2 to TRBJ2-7; the junction holds 9 bases that match TRBD1. The specimen was peripheral blood. This TCR was recovered from a man aged 25 to 40 with acute or convalescent COVID-19. The DNA sequence is given as TGCGCCAGCAGCATAAGGTCGGGACAGGGCTACGAGTGGCAGTACTTC. It translates to CASSIRSGQGYEWQYF.